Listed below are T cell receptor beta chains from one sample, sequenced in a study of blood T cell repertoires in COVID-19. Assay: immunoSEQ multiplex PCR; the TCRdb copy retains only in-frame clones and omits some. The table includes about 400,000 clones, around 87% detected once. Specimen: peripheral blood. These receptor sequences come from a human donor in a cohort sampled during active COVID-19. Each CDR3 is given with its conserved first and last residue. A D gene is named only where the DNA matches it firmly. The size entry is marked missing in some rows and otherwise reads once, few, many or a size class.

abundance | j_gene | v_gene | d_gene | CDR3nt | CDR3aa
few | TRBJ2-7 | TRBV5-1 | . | TGCGCCAGCAGCTTGGACCAGGGGACAACCTACGAGCAGTACTTC | CASSLDQGTTYEQYF
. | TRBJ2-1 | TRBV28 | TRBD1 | TGTGCCAGTATTGACTCGGGACAGGGGGCTGGGAATGAGCAGTTCTTC | CASIDSGQGAGNEQFF
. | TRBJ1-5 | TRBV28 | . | TGTGCCACCCGAGGTAGCCTTTATCAGCCCCAGCATTTT | CATRGSLYQPQHF
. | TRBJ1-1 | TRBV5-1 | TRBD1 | TGCGCCAGCAGCTCCACAGGGGTGGCCACTGAAGCTTTCTTT | CASSSTGVATEAFF
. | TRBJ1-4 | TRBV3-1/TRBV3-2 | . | TGTGCCAGCAGCCAAGATCTCGAAAAACTGTTTTTT | CASSQDLEKLFF
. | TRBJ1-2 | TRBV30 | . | TGTGCCTGGAGTGTCCGACAGCGACCTAACTATGGCTACACCTTC | CAWSVRQRPNYGYTF
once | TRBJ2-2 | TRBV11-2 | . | TGTGCCAGCAGCTTAAGAGCCTCGACCGGGGAGCTGTTTTTT | CASSLRASTGELFF
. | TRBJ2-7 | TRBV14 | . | TGTGCCAGCAGCCCGTCCTTTCACAGGCCCATCTACGAGCAGTACTTC | CASSPSFHRPIYEQYF
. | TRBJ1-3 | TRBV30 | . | TGTGCCTGGAGTGCCTCTCCGGGATCCGGAAACACCATATATTTT | CAWSASPGSGNTIYF
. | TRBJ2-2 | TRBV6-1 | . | TGTGCCAGCAGTGAAGCTTTACTAACTAACACCGGGGAGCTGTTTTTT | CASSEALLTNTGELFF
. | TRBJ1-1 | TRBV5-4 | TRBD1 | TGTGCCAGCAGCCCTTCAGGGGGAGGTGCAACGTGGTCTGAAGCTTTCTTT | CASSPSGGGATWSEAFF
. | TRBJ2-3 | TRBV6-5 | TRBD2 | TGTGCCAGCCGGGTGGGAGGGAGGACAGATACGCAGTATTTT | CASRVGGRTDTQYF
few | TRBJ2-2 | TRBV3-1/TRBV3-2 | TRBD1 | TGTGCCAGCAGCCATACCGGGACAGGGGACGTAGGGGAGCTGTTTTTT | CASSHTGTGDVGELFF
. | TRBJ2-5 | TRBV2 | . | TGTGCCAGCAGTATACAAGAGACCCAGTACTTC | CASSIQETQYF
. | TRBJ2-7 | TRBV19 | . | TGTGCCAGTAGTTATTTGGGAGCTGTCAACTCCTACGAGCAGTACTTC | CASSYLGAVNSYEQYF
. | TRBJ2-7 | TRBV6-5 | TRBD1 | TGTGCCAGCCAGAACAGGGGAAGCTCCTACGAGCAGTACTTC | CASQNRGSSYEQYF
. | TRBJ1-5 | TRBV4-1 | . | TGCGCCAGCAGCCAAGAACCCCAGACTTTAAGCAATCAGCCCCAGCATTTT | CASSQEPQTLSNQPQHF
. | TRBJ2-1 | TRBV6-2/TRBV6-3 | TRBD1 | TGTGCCAGCAGCCCCAGGGGGTATGAGCAGTTCTTC | CASSPRGYEQFF
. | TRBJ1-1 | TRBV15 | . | TGTGCCACCAGCAGAGACTCAAGTTCGGGGAGCACTGAAGCTTTCTTT | CATSRDSSSGSTEAFF
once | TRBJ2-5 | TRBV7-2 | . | TGTGCCAGCAGCCCCAGCCGGGATAAAGAGACCCAGTACTTC | CASSPSRDKETQYF
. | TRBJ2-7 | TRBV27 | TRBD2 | TGTGCCAGCAGGTGGACTAGCGGGGGACCGTCGTACTTC | CASRWTSGGPSYF
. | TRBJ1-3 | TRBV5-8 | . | TGTGCCAGCAGCTTGGACAGGGTTTCTGGAAACACCATATATTTT | CASSLDRVSGNTIYF
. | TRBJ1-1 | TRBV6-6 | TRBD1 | TGTGCCAGCAGATGGACAGGGCCCACTGAAGCTTTCTTT | CASRWTGPTEAFF
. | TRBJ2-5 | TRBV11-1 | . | TGTGCCAGCAGCTTAGCGGGCAGAGAGACCCAGTACTTC | CASSLAGRETQYF
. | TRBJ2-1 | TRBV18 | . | TGTGCCAGCTCACCCGACCCGGACAGCCTCCTCAATGAGCAGTTCTTC | CASSPDPDSLLNEQFF
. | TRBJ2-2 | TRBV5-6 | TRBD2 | TGTGCCAGCAGCACGGAGGGACTAGCGGGGGGGCCCACCGGGGAGCTGTTTTTT | CASSTEGLAGGPTGELFF
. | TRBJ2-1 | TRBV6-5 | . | TGTGCCAGATCCCTCGGTCTGCCCTTTTACAATGAGCAGTTCTTC | CARSLGLPFYNEQFF
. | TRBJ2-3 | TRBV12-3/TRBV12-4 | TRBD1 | TGTGCCAGCAGTTTCCCAGGGGGCCATACGCAGTATTTT | CASSFPGGHTQYF
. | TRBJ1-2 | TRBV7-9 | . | TGTGCCAGCAGCTTTGCGGGGGGTGGCTACACCTTC | CASSFAGGGYTF
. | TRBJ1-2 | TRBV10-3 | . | TGTGCCATCAGTGAGTCAGGGGGCTATGGCTACACCTTC | CAISESGGYGYTF
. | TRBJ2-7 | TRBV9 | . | TGTGCCAGCAGCGTAGACGGTTACTACGAGCAGTACTTC | CASSVDGYYEQYF
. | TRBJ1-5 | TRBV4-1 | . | TGCGCCAGCAGCCAAGGAGGGTTCGGTAGCAATCAGCCCCAGCATTTT | CASSQGGFGSNQPQHF
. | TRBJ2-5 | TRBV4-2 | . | TGTGCCAGCAGCCAGGCGACAGGTCTTCAAGAGACCCAGTACTTC | CASSQATGLQETQYF
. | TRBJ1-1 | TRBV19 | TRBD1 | TGTGCCAGTAGTCCAGGGACAGGTCCGCGAGATAGCACTGAAGCTTTCTTT | CASSPGTGPRDSTEAFF
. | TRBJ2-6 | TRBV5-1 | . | TGCGCCAGCAGGTCGAGGGGGTCTGGGGCCAACGTCCTGACTTTC | CASRSRGSGANVLTF
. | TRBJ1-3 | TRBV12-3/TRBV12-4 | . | TGTGCCAGCAGTTTTAGTACGACTGGCACCATATATTTT | CASSFSTTGTIYF
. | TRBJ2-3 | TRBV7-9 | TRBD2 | TGTGCCAGCAGCTTAGATAGCGGGGTCGGTTTATGGTATTTT | CASSLDSGVGLWYF
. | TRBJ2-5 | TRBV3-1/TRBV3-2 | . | TGTGCCAGCAGCCAGACAGTGGTTAGAGAGACCCAGTACTTC | CASSQTVVRETQYF
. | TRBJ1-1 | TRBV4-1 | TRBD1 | TGCGCCAGCAGCCAGGAAACGACCTGGACAGGGGGCGATATCAGCGCTGAAGCTTTCTTT | CASSQETTWTGGDISAEAFF
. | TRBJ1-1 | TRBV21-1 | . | TGTGCCAGCAGCGTCCCGGGACAGGGGGCGCTCCCGGCTCAGAACACTGAAGCTTTCTTT | CASSVPGQGALPAQNTEAFF
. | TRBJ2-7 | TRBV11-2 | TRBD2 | TGTGCCAGCAGCCTCGGACTAGCCGCCCACGAGCAGTACTTC | CASSLGLAAHEQYF
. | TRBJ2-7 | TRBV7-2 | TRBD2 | TGTGCCAGCAGCGCCGGACTAGCGGGACACGAGCAGTACTTC | CASSAGLAGHEQYF
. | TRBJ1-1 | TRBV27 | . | TGTGCCAGCAGTTTAGACCCCAGGGGCCTGAACACTGAAGCTTTCTTT | CASSLDPRGLNTEAFF
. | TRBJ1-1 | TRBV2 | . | TGTGCCAGCAGTGAAGGCAGGGGAACCACTGAAGCTTTCTTT | CASSEGRGTTEAFF
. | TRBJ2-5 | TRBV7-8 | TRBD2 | TGTGCCAGCAGCCGACGACTAGCGGAGGTCCGTGAGACCCAGTACTTC | CASSRRLAEVRETQYF
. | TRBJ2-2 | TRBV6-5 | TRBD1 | TGTGCCAGCAGTTTTACAGGGGGCTCGGTCGGGGAGCTGTTTTTT | CASSFTGGSVGELFF